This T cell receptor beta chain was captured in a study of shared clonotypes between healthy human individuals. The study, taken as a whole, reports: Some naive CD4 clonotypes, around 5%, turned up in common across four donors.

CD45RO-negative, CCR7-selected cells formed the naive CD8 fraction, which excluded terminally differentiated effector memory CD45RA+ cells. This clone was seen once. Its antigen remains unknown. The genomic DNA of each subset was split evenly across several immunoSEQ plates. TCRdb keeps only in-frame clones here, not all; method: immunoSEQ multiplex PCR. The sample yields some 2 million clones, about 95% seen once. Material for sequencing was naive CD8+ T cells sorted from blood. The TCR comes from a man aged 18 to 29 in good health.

CDR3 DNA: TGCGCCAGCAGCTACAGCCCGGGACTAGTGACCACCGGGGAGCTGTTTTTT. Translating it yields CASSYSPGLVTTGELFF. The chain carries TRBV4-3 and TRBJ2-2; the match to TRBD2 covers 8 bases. V was pared by 5 bases and J by 4 bases, with 12 bases of the junction left unmatched. The CDR3 loop spans 17 amino acids. Germline V lookup: CDR1 LGHNA, CDR2 YSLEER.